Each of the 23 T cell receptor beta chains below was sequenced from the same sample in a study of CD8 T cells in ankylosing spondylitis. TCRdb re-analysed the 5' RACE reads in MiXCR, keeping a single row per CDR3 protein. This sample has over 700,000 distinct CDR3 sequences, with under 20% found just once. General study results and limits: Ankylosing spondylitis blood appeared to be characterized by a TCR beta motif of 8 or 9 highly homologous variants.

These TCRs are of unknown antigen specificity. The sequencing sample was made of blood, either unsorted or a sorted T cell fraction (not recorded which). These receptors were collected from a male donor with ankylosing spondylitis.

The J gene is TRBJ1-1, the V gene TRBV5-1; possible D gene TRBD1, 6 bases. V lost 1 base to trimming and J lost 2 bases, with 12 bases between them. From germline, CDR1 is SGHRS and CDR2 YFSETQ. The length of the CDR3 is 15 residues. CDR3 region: CASSLIRGVNTEAFF. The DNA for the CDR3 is TGCGCCAGCAGCTTGATTAGGGGGGTTAACACTGAAGCTTTCTTT. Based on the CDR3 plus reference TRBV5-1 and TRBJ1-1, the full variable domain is KAGVTQTPRYLIKTRGQQVTLSCSPISGHRSVSWYQQTPGQGLQFLFEYFSETQRNKGNFPGRFSGRQFSNSRSEMNVSTLELGDSALYLCASSLIRGVNTEAFFGQGTRLTVV.

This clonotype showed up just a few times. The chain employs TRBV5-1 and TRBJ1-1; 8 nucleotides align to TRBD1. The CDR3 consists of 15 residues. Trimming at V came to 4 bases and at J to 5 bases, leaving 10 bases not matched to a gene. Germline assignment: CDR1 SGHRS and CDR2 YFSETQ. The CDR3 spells CASSPTQGARTEAFF. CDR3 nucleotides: TGCGCCAGCAGCCCGACCCAGGGGGCGAGGACTGAAGCTTTCTTT.

CDR3 in amino acids: CASSYGGMRGGYTF. CDR3 sequence (DNA): TGTGCCAGCAGTTATGGGGGGATGCGGGGTGGCTACACCTTC. V is TRBV12-3 or TRBV12-4 and J is TRBJ1-2; a weak D match, TRBD1 (5 bases). Trimming pared 4 bases from V and 7 bases from J, leaving 16 bases between. The CDR3 is 14 residues long.

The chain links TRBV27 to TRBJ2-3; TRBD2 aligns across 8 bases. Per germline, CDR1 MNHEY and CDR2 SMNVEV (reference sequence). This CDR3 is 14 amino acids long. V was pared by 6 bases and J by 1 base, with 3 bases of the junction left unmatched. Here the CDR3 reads CASRSGSRTDTQYF. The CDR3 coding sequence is TGTGCCAGCAGGAGCGGGAGTCGCACAGATACGCAGTATTTT.

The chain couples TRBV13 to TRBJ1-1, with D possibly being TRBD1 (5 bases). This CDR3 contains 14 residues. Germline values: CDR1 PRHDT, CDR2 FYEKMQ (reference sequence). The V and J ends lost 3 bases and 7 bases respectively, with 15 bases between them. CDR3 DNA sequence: TGTGCCAGCAGCTTGGGAAGCAGGGAGGGTGAAGCTTTCTTT. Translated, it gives CASSLGSREGEAFF.

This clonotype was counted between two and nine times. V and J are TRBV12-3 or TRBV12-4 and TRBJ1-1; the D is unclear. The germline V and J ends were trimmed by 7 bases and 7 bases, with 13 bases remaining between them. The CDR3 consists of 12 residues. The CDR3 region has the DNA TGTGCCAGCACCCCGACCCTGAGTGAAGCTTTCTTT. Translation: CASTPTLSEAFF.

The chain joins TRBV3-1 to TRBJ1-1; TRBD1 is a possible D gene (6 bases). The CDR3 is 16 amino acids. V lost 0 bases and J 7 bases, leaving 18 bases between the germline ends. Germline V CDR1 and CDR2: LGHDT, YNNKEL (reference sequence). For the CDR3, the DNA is TGTGCCAGCAGCCAAGATCTTTACTTGGGGGGCAGTGAAGCTTTCTTT. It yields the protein CASSQDLYLGGSEAFF.

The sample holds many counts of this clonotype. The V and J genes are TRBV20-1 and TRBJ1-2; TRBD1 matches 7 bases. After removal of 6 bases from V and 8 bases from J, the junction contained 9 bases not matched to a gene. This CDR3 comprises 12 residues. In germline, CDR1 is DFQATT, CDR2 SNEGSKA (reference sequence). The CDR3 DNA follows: TGCAGTGCAGTTACAGGGGATCGGGGCTACACCTTC. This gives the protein CSAVTGDRGYTF.

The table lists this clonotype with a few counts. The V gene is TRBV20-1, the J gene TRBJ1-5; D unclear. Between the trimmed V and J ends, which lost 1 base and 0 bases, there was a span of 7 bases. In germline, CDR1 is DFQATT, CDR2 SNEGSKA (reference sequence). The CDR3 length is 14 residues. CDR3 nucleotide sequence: TGCAGTGCTAGAGCGGGATATAGCAATCAGCCCCAGCATTTT. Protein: CSARAGYSNQPQHF.

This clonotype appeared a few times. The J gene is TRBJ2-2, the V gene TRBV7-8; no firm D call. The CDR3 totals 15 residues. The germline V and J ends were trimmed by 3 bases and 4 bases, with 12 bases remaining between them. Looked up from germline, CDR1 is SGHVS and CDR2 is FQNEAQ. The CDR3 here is CASSLHVGITGELFF. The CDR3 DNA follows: TGTGCCAGCAGCTTGCATGTGGGTATCACCGGGGAGCTGTTTTTT.

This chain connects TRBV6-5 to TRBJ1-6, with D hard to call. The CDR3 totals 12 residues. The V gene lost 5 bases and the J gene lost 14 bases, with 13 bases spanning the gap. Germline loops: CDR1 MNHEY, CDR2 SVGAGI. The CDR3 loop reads CASSLRGLTLHF. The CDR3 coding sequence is TGTGCCAGCAGTCTTAGAGGGCTGACCCTCCACTTT.

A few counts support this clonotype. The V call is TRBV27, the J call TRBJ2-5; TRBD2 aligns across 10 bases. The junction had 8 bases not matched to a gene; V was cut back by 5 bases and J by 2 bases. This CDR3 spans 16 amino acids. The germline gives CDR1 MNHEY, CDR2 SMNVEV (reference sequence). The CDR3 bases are TGTGCCAGCAGTCCGAGGACTAGCGGACATCAAGAGACCCAGTACTTC. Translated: CASSPRTSGHQETQYF.

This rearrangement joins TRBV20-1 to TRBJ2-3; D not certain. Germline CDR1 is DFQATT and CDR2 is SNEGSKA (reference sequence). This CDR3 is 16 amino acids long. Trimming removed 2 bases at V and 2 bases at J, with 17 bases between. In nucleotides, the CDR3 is TGCAGTGCTAGAAAAAATGAGAAGCTGGCCACAGATACGCAGTATTTT. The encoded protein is CSARKNEKLATDTQYF.

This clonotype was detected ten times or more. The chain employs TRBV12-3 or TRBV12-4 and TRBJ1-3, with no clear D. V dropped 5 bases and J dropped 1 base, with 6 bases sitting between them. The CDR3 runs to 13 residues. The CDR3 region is CASSPSSGNTIYF. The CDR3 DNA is TGTGCCAGCAGTCCGTCTTCTGGAAACACCATATATTTT.

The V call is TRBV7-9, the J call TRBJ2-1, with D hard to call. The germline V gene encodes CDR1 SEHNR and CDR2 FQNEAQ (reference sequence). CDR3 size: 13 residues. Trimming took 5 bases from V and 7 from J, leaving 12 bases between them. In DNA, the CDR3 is TGTGCCAGCAGCCCCCAAGGACCGAATGAGCAGTTCTTC. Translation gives CASSPQGPNEQFF.

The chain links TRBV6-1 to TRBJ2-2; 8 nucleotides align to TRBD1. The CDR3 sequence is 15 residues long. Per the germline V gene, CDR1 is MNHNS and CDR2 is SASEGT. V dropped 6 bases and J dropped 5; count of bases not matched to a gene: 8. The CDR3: CASRDRGLMTGELFF. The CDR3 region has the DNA TGTGCCAGCAGAGACAGGGGACTGATGACCGGGGAGCTGTTTTTT.

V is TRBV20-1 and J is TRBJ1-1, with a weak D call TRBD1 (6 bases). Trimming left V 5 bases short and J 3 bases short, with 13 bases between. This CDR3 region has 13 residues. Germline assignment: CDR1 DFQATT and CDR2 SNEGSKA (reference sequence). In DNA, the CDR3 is TGCAGTGCTTTACAGGGAGGGGACACTGAAGCTTTCTTT. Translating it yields CSALQGGDTEAFF.

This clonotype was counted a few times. CDR3 sequence reads: CASSFSDSNTEAFF. The DNA of the CDR3 is TGCGCCAGCAGCTTTTCAGATTCCAACACTGAAGCTTTCTTT. This chain links TRBV5-1 with TRBJ1-1; D gene unclear. The CDR3 sequence is 14 residues long. Germline assignment: CDR1 SGHRS and CDR2 YFSETQ. V was trimmed by 2 bases and J by 2 bases, leaving 10 bases between them. The complete variable domain, with remaining parts taken from reference TRBV5-1 and TRBJ1-1, reads KAGVTQTPRYLIKTRGQQVTLSCSPISGHRSVSWYQQTPGQGLQFLFEYFSETQRNKGNFPGRFSGRQFSNSRSEMNVSTLELGDSALYLCASSFSDSNTEAFFGQGTRLTVV.

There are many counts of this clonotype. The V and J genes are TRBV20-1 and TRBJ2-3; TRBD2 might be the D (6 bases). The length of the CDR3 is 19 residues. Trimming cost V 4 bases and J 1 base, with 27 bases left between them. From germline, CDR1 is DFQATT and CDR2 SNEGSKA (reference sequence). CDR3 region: CSAIQPTGVRVRCTDTQYF. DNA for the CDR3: TGCAGTGCTATACAACCTACGGGAGTAAGGGTTCGATGCACAGATACGCAGTATTTT.

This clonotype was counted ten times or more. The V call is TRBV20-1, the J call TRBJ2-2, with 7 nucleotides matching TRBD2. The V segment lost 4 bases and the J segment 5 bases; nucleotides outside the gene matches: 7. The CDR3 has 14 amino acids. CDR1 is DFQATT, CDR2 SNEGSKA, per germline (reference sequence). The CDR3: CSAKVSGGTGELFF. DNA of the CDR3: TGCAGTGCTAAGGTTTCGGGGGGTACCGGGGAGCTGTTTTTT.

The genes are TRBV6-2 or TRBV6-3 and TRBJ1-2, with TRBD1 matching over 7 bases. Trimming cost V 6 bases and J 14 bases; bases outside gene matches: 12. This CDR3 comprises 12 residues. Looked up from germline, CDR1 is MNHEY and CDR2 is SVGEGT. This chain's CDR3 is CASSSEGALRTF. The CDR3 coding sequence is TGTGCCAGCAGCTCCGAGGGGGCGCTAAGGACCTTC.

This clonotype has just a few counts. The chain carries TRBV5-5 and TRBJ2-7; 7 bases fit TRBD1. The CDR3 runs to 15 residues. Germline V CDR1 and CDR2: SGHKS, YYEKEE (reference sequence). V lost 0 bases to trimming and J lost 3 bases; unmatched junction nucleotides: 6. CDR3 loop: CASSLVRQGNYEQYF. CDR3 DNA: TGTGCCAGCAGCTTGGTGCGACAGGGTAACTACGAGCAGTACTTC.

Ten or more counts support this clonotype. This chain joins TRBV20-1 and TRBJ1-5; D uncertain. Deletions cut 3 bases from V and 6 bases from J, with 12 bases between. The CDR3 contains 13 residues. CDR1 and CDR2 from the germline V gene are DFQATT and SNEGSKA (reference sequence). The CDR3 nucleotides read TGCAGTGCTAGCCGGGCGGAGGGTCAGCCCCAGCATTTT. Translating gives CSASRAEGQPQHF.